This TCR beta chain came from a study of blood T cell repertoires in COVID-19. The count of this clone is one. Sequencing used immunoSEQ multiplex PCR; TCRdb keeps in-frame clones, though not all of them. The sample carries hundreds of thousands of clones, 85% recorded once. V was cut by 6 bases and J by 6 bases, with 13 bases left in between. This CDR3 region has 12 residues. The germline V gene has CDR1 SGHNT and CDR2 YYREEE (reference sequence). Material for sequencing was PBMCs or T cells enriched from blood (not recorded which). The clonotype originates from a woman between 45 and 65 years old who had recovered from COVID-19. The rearrangement links TRBV5-4 to TRBJ2-7, with D perhaps matching TRBD2 (6 bases). The CDR3 sequence: CASMGGRGEQYF. The DNA of the CDR3 is TGTGCCAGCATGGGGGGTCGGGGCGAGCAGTACTTC. Drawing the rest from reference TRBV5-4 and TRBJ2-7, the complete variable domain is ETGVTQSPTHLIKTRGQQVTLRCSSQSGHNTVSWYQQALGQGPQFIFQYYREEENGRGNFPPRFSGLQFPNYSSELNVNALELDDSALYLCASMGGRGEQYFGPGTRLTVT.